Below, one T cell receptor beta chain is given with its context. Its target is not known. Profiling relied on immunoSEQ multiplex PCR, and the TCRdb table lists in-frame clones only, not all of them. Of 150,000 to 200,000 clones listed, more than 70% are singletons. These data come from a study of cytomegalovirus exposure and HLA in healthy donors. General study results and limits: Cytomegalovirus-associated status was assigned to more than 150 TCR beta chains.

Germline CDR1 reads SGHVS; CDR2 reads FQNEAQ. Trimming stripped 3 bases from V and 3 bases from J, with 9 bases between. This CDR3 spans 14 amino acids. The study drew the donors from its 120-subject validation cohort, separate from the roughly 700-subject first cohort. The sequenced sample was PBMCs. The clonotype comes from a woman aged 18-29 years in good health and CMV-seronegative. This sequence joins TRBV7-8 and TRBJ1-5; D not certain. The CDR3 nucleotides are TGTGCCAGCAGCTTTGGCATGGCCAATCAGCCCCAGCATTTT. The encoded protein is CASSFGMANQPQHF.